These T cell receptor beta chains were read from a single sample in a study of identical twins. TCRdb passed the 5' RACE reads through MiXCR, listing each CDR3 protein once. This table holds about 430,000 distinct CDR3 sequences, about a fifth found once. Material for sequencing was naive T cells sorted from blood. The receptors were sampled from a man in his fifties or sixties in good health. Each CDR3 is given with its conserved first and last residue. The order of the fields is D gene, CDR3 length, J gene, clone size, V gene, CDR3 protein, CDR3 DNA. The D gene is left open where the match is weak. Clone size, where shown, is once, few, many, or a class for clones that have expanded.

NA,12,TRBJ2-7,many,TRBV5-1,CASSPTFYEQYF,TGCGCCAGCAGCCCTACCTTCTACGAGCAGTACTTC
NA,14,TRBJ2-1,NA,TRBV20-1,CSASPDSRGNEQFF,TGCAGTGCTAGCCCGGACAGTAGAGGGAATGAGCAGTTCTTC
TRBD1,14,TRBJ2-5,many,TRBV4-3,CASSRDRVQETQYF,TGCGCCAGCAGCCGGGACAGGGTCCAAGAGACCCAGTACTTC
NA,16,TRBJ2-2,many,TRBV28,CASSLYVGSHTGELFF,TGTGCCAGCAGTTTATACGTCGGGAGTCACACCGGGGAGCTGTTTTTT
TRBD1,14,TRBJ1-6,few,TRBV11-2,CASSLGQKNSPLHF,TGTGCCAGCAGCCTGGGACAGAAGAATTCACCCCTCCACTTT
NA,16,TRBJ2-2,NA,TRBV11-2,CASSLLGYQNTGELFF,TGTGCCAGCAGCTTATTGGGCTACCAGAACACCGGGGAGCTGTTTTTT
NA,12,TRBJ2-5,few,TRBV29-1,CSVRQSWETQYF,TGCAGCGTCAGACAGTCATGGGAGACCCAGTACTTC
TRBD2,13,TRBJ2-1,NA,TRBV5-6,CASSLASGREQFF,TGTGCCAGCAGCTTGGCTAGCGGGAGAGAGCAGTTCTTC
TRBD2,15,TRBJ2-7,many,TRBV6-1,CASSRGGRLSYEQYF,TGTGCCAGCAGCCGCGGGGGAAGACTCTCCTACGAGCAGTACTTC
TRBD1,16,TRBJ1-2,many,TRBV6-1,CASSMGQGSRTSGYTF,TGTGCCAGCAGTATGGGACAGGGTTCCCGAACGAGCGGCTACACCTTC
NA,15,TRBJ2-1,NA,TRBV6-5,CASSYSQGLGNEQFF,TGTGCCAGCAGTTACTCTCAGGGGCTGGGGAATGAGCAGTTCTTC
TRBD2,16,TRBJ2-7,many,TRBV11-2,CASSQGLAQLSYEQYF,TGTGCCAGCAGCCAAGGACTAGCCCAACTCTCCTACGAGCAGTACTTC
NA,13,TRBJ2-1,once,TRBV7-2,CASSREKFLQQFF,TGTGCCAGCAGCCGAGAAAAGTTTTTGCAGCAGTTCTTC
TRBD2,15,TRBJ2-3,NA,TRBV11-2,CASSFSGRPADTQYF,TGTGCCAGCAGCTTTAGCGGGAGGCCCGCAGATACGCAGTATTTT
TRBD1,15,TRBJ1-5,NA,TRBV6-2/TRBV6-3,CASRTGTGDIQPQHF,TGTGCCAGCAGGACCGGGACAGGGGATATTCAGCCCCAGCATTTT
TRBD2,14,TRBJ2-1,many,TRBV20-1,CSARRLAGVDEQFF,TGCAGTGCTAGACGGCTAGCGGGAGTGGATGAGCAGTTCTTC
NA,16,TRBJ1-4,few,TRBV4-3,CASSQDAMEGYEKLFF,TGCGCCAGCAGCCAAGACGCGATGGAAGGCTATGAAAAACTGTTTTTT
NA,13,TRBJ2-1,few,TRBV20-1,CSAWRGGDNEQFF,TGCAGTGCGTGGAGGGGAGGTGACAATGAGCAGTTCTTC
NA,18,TRBJ2-3,NA,TRBV15,CATSRTPLTSLARNTQYF,TGTGCCACCAGCAGAACACCGCTAACTAGCTTGGCGCGAAATACGCAGTATTTT
TRBD1,15,TRBJ2-1,many,TRBV4-2,CASSQDRDRGYEQFF,TGTGCCAGCAGCCAAGACCGGGACAGGGGCTATGAGCAGTTCTTC
NA,14,TRBJ1-1,NA,TRBV27,CASSLDGPNTEAFF,TGTGCCAGCAGCTTGGACGGCCCGAACACTGAAGCTTTCTTT
TRBD2,15,TRBJ2-5,few,TRBV20-1,CSAMGLAGAGETQYF,TGCAGTGCTATGGGACTAGCGGGAGCTGGTGAGACCCAGTACTTC